The 26 T cell receptor beta chains below were found in one sample sequenced in a study of prognosis after radiotherapy for stage I lung cancer listed by TCRdb under 2021. TCRdb records Illumina HiSeq 3000 as the sequencer. The TCR beta CDR3 region was amplified from genomic DNA by two rounds of multiplex PCR. The first PCR round used primers specific to each TRBV and TRBJ gene, and the primer sequences were filed in Chinese patent CN105087789A. TCRdb's own reprocessing of the public reads used fastp at Q25 and MiXCR and kept productive beta chains. Each CDR3 protein appears once, grouped with its most common genes and DNA. The sample table holds 20,000 to 30,000 distinct CDR3 sequences, of which roughly 40% were seen once. The top ten constitute 60% to 80% of the sample. The input for sequencing was PBMCs, taken before or after stereotactic body radiation therapy (not recorded which). The receptors stem from a donor over 45 with non-small cell lung cancer.

At least ten counts were recorded for this clonotype. The gene calls are TRBV6-2 or TRBV6-3 and TRBJ2-1, with 8 bases identical to TRBD1. The CDR3 totals 13 residues. Losses at the gene ends were 7 bases for V and 12 bases for J; bases not matched to a gene: 11. The germline V gene has CDR1 MNHEY and CDR2 SVGEGT. This CDR3 reads CASTSTGALGQFF. The CDR3 nucleotides are TGTGCCAGCACCTCGACAGGGGCCCTCGGGCAGTTCTTC.

This clonotype was detected ten times or more. The chain is built from TRBV24-1 and TRBJ2-7, with no clear D. V lost 5 bases and J lost 0, with 7 bases in between. The CDR3 loop spans 13 amino acids. Germline V gene lookup returns CDR1 KGHDR and CDR2 SFDVKD. The CDR3 is CATSVGSSYEQYF. In DNA, the CDR3 is TGTGCCACCAGTGTGGGTAGCTCCTACGAGCAGTACTTC.

This clonotype was picked up many times. The chain couples TRBV24-1 to TRBJ1-2, with 8 bases identical to TRBD1. Trimming at V came to 1 base and at J to 2 bases, leaving 5 bases not matched to a gene. CDR1 is KGHDR, CDR2 SFDVKD, per germline. The CDR3 sequence is 16 residues long. Here the CDR3 DNA reads TGTGCCACCAGTGATTTCGGGGCAGGGGGCAACTATGGCTACACCTTC. This gives the protein CATSDFGAGGNYGYTF.

Relative to its sample, this clonotype is medium-sized. The rearrangement joins TRBV19 to TRBJ1-1; TRBD1 is a possible D gene (6 bases). The V gene's germline CDR1 is LNHDA and CDR2 SQIVND (reference sequence). This CDR3 comprises 14 residues. V was pared by 6 bases and J by 5 bases, with 16 bases between. The CDR3 nucleotides read TGTGCCAGTAGGCCCCGGGGGGGGCAAACTGAAGCTTTCTTT. Translated: CASRPRGGQTEAFF.

On this clonotype itself: A far larger clone is one nucleotide away, so this likely arose from a read error. The chain has TRBV6-4 and TRBJ2-1; 12 bases line up with TRBD2. CDR1 is MRHNA, CDR2 SNTAGT, per germline. CDR3 length equals 17 residues. The trim removed 6 bases at V and 0 bases at J, leaving 6 bases unmatched. CDR3 nucleotide sequence: TGTGCCAGCAGAGGGACTAGCGGGTCCAGCTCCTACAATGAGCAGTTCTTC. As protein: CASRGTSGSSSYNEQFF.

This clonotype was detected ten times or more. The rearrangement joins TRBV30 to TRBJ1-3; D may be TRBD1 (5 bases). The CDR3 length is 11 residues. CDR1 is GTSNPN, CDR2 SVGIG, per germline (reference sequence). V was trimmed by 5 bases and J by 4 bases, leaving 6 bases between them. The CDR3 spells CAWGGGNTIYF. The DNA for the CDR3 is TGTGCCTGGGGGGGAGGAAACACCATATATTTT.

This clonotype came up many times. CDR3 DNA sequence: TGTGCCAGCAGTTACACTACAGGGCCAAATGAAAAACTGTTTTTT. It translates to CASSYTTGPNEKLFF. The V gene is TRBV6-5, the J gene TRBJ1-4; TRBD1 is a possible D gene (6 bases). Germline V gives CDR1 MNHEY, CDR2 SVGAGI. The CDR3 has 15 residues. Trimming left V 2 bases short and J 5 bases short, with 12 bases between.

This clonotype showed up many times. This chain uses TRBV20-1 with TRBJ2-1, with D possibly being TRBD2 (6 bases). Trimming pared 0 bases from V and 8 bases from J, leaving 20 bases between. CDR3 length: 16 residues. The germline V gene encodes CDR1 DFQATT and CDR2 SNEGSKA (reference sequence). CDR3 sequence: CSARDPLTSGGDEQFF. The CDR3 DNA reads TGCAGTGCTAGAGATCCCCTGACTAGTGGCGGGGATGAGCAGTTCTTC.

Ten or more counts support this clonotype. The V and J genes are TRBV24-1 and TRBJ1-4, with 11 bases that match TRBD1. The germline gives CDR1 KGHDR, CDR2 SFDVKD. Germline trimming cut 2 bases from V and 5 bases from J; bases unmatched to any gene: 3. The CDR3 covers 16 residues. The CDR3 spells CATSDSGTGGNEKLFF. Written as DNA, the CDR3 is TGTGCCACCAGTGATTCCGGGACAGGGGGGAATGAAAAACTGTTTTTT.

This clonotype was counted a few times. A much larger clone is a single base away; this may be a read error. The chain uses TRBV19 and TRBJ2-3; no definite D call. Germline assignment: CDR1 LNHDA and CDR2 SQIVND (reference sequence). The CDR3 spans 16 residues. V gave up 7 bases and J gave up 4 bases, with 21 bases separating them. The CDR3 region has the DNA TGTGCCAGTAAGGACCACCCGTCGATGAGCGCAGATACGCAGTATTTT. Protein product: CASKDHPSMSADTQYF.

This clonotype occurred many times. This rearrangement joins TRBV4-1 to TRBJ1-6; perhaps TRBD1 as D (6 bases). Germline V gene lookup returns CDR1 MGHRA and CDR2 YSYEKL. V lost 0 bases, J lost 11 bases, and 17 bases lay in between. This CDR3 region has 16 residues. In DNA, the CDR3 is TGCGCCAGCAGCCAAGATTTCCCTTTGAGGGGGGCACCCCTCCACTTT. Translating it yields CASSQDFPLRGAPLHF.

This clonotype was recorded many times. This sequence may be a read error, since a much larger clone differs from it by one base. The chain has TRBV7-9 and TRBJ2-1; 7 nucleotides line up with TRBD1. The germline V gene encodes CDR1 SEHNR and CDR2 FQNEAQ (reference sequence). There are 13 residues in the CDR3. J gave up 9 bases and V 2 bases, and 4 bases lay outside the gene matches. CDR3 protein: CASSLKGAREQFF. CDR3 nucleotides: TGTGCCAGCAGCTTAAAGGGGGCTCGTGAGCAGTTCTTC. Combining the CDR3 with reference TRBV7-9 and TRBJ2-1 gives the whole variable domain DTGVSQNPRHKITKRGQNVTFRCDPISEHNRLYWYRQTLGQGPEFLTYFQNEAQLEKSRLLSDRFSAERPKGSFSTLEIQRTEQGDSAMYLCASSLKGAREQFFGPGTRLTVL.

This chain links TRBV9 with TRBJ2-3; no firm D call. Germline assignment: CDR1 SGDLS and CDR2 YYNGEE. V lost 3 bases and J 1 base, leaving 12 bases between the germline ends. This CDR3 spans 15 amino acids. Here the CDR3 DNA reads TGTGCCAGCAGCGCTGGCCCTATACGCACAGATACGCAGTATTTT. This encodes CASSAGPIRTDTQYF.

V is TRBV6-2 or TRBV6-3 and J is TRBJ2-2; possible D gene TRBD1, 6 bases. This CDR3 contains 13 residues. The germline gives CDR1 MNHEY, CDR2 SVGEGT. Trimming stripped 7 bases from V and 6 bases from J, with 12 bases between. The CDR3 here is CASTDRFSGELFF. CDR3 nucleotide sequence: TGTGCCAGCACAGACAGGTTTTCCGGGGAGCTGTTTTTT.

The J gene is TRBJ2-5, the V gene TRBV11-3; no clear D gene. V lost 1 base to trimming and J lost 0 bases, with 6 bases between them. CDR1 SGHNT and CDR2 YENEEA come from the germline V gene. The CDR3 extends over 14 amino acids. CDR3: CASSLGQNQETQYF. DNA of the CDR3: TGTGCCAGCAGCTTAGGGCAGAACCAAGAGACCCAGTACTTC.

V and J are TRBV12-3 or TRBV12-4 and TRBJ1-5, with TRBD1 matching 9 bases. The CDR3 has 16 amino acids. J was trimmed by 6 bases and V by 7 bases; bases with no gene match: 13. The CDR3 DNA sequence: TGTGCCAGCATGCTTTCTACAGGGGGCTCTAGTCAGCCCCAGCATTTT. Encoded protein: CASMLSTGGSSQPQHF.

A remark on this clonotype: It may be a read error: a sequence one base away is much more abundant. The gene calls are TRBV19 and TRBJ2-5, with TRBD2 matching over 9 bases. The CDR3 length is 17 residues. Germline V gives CDR1 LNHDA, CDR2 SQIVND (reference sequence). Trimming cost V 4 bases and J 7 bases; bases outside gene matches: 16. Here the CDR3 DNA reads TGTGCCAGTAGTAAGCTAGCGGGACCGAGGGGGGGGGGGACCCAGTACTTC. Protein: CASSKLAGPRGGGTQYF. The whole variable domain, remainder taken from reference TRBV19 and TRBJ2-5, is DGGITQSPKYLFRKEGQNVTLSCEQNLNHDAMYWYRQDPGQGLRLIYYSQIVNDFQKGDIAEGYSVSREKKESFPLTVTSAQKNPTAFYLCASSKLAGPRGGGTQYFGPGTRLLVL.

This chain uses TRBV27 with TRBJ2-2, with D perhaps matching TRBD2 (5 bases). The CDR3 is made up of 17 amino acids. Germline-derived CDR1 and CDR2 are MNHEY and SMNVEV (reference sequence). Trimming took off 6 bases at V and 0 bases at J, with 17 bases between the two ends. As DNA, the CDR3 is TGTGCCAGCAGCCTTTCTAGCTGGACCGCGAACACCGGGGAGCTGTTTTTT. Its translation: CASSLSSWTANTGELFF.

This clonotype was found many times. The chain couples TRBV6-2 or TRBV6-3 to TRBJ2-1, with D unresolved. The CDR3 has 12 amino acids. The V end was cut by 6 bases, the J end by 10 bases, with 13 bases between. CDR1 is MNHEY, CDR2 SVGEGT, per germline. CDR3 nucleotides: TGTGCCAGCAGGGATTCCAGTAGAGAGCAGTTCTTC. It specifies CASRDSSREQFF.

Ten or more counts support this clonotype. J is TRBJ2-1 and V is TRBV27; 9 nucleotides align to TRBD2. CDR1 MNHEY and CDR2 SMNVEV come from the germline V gene (reference sequence). Germline trimming cut 2 bases from V and 0 bases from J; bases unmatched to any gene: 14. The CDR3 runs to 20 residues. The CDR3 DNA reads as TGTGCCAGCAGTTTAGGGGTCTCCCTAGCGGGATCGAGCTCCTACAATGAGCAGTTCTTC. Its protein is CASSLGVSLAGSSSYNEQFF.

This clonotype has a count of ten or more. This chain links TRBV12-3 or TRBV12-4 with TRBJ2-7, with TRBD1 matching over 8 bases. With 6 bases clipped from V and 4 bases from J, the junction kept 14 bases outside the gene matches. CDR3 length: 16 residues. The DNA for the CDR3 is TGTGCCAGCAGCCGGGGGCAGGGGGCCGCGAGGTACGAGCAGTACTTC. Translating it yields CASSRGQGAARYEQYF.

This clonotype was seen many times. This sequence joins TRBV24-1 and TRBJ2-1; the match to TRBD2 covers 8 bases. Per the germline V gene, CDR1 is KGHDR and CDR2 is SFDVKD. With 2 bases clipped from V and 15 bases from J, the junction kept 2 bases outside the gene matches. The CDR3 extends over 11 amino acids. Here the CDR3 reads CATSDSGGRFF. In DNA, the CDR3 is TGTGCCACCAGTGATTCGGGAGGGCGGTTCTTC.

About this clonotype: With a much larger clone just one base away, this may be a read error. This chain connects TRBV29-1 to TRBJ1-2, with D perhaps TRBD1 (5 bases). CDR1 and CDR2 from the germline V gene are SQVTM and ANQGSEA. The CDR3 length is 14 residues. The CDR3 DNA sequence: TGCAGCGCTGCGGCAGGGACCACTAACTATGGCCACACCTTC. Encoded protein: CSAAAGTTNYGHTF.

This clonotype has a single count. The V call is TRBV30, the J call TRBJ2-7; unclear D gene. V was pared by 3 bases and J by 4 bases, with 13 bases between. Germline CDR1 GTSNPN, CDR2 SVGIG (reference sequence). CDR3 size: 13 residues. CDR3 nucleotide sequence: TGTGCCTGGAGCCCATCTTCTGAATACGAGCAGTACTTC. Translating it yields CAWSPSSEYEQYF.

Comments on this clonotype: The CDR3 does not close with the conserved phenylalanine or tryptophan, likely indicating a read error. The chain joins TRBV20-1 to TRBJ1-4; a possible D gene is TRBD1 (5 bases). Trimming cost V 3 bases and J 1 base, with 15 bases left between them. Germline CDR1 and CDR2: DFQATT and SNEGSKA (reference sequence). The CDR3 runs 16 residues. DNA for the CDR3: TGCAGTGCTAGCCACGGGGGGAGGGTAACTAATGAAAAACTGTTTTCT. Translating it yields CSASHGGRVTNEKLFS.

V usage is TRBV11-3 and J usage is TRBJ2-5; 10 bases agree with TRBD1. Losses at the gene ends were 5 bases for V and 5 bases for J; bases not matched to a gene: 8. This CDR3 comprises 15 residues. The germline V gene has CDR1 SGHNT and CDR2 YENEEA. This CDR3 reads CASSPETGGGETQYF. As DNA, the CDR3 is TGTGCCAGCAGCCCGGAGACAGGGGGCGGGGAGACCCAGTACTTC. The whole variable domain, filled in from reference TRBV11-3 and TRBJ2-5, reads EAGVVQSPRYKIIEKKQPVAFWCNPISGHNTLYWYLQNLGQGPELLIRYENEEAVDDSQLPKDRFSAERLKGVDSTLKIQPAELGDSAVYLCASSPETGGGETQYFGPGTRLLVL.